A single sample is the source of the 9 T cell receptor beta chains below, sequenced in a study of blood T cell repertoires in COVID-19. Assay used: immunoSEQ multiplex PCR; TCRdb lists only in-frame clones, some missing. The sample shows some 200,000 clones, 60% to 80% of them seen only once. Sequencing was performed on peripheral blood. The receptor source for this set is a woman aged 70 to 79 with acute or convalescent COVID-19.

The chain has TRBV12-3 or TRBV12-4 and TRBJ2-5, with TRBD1 as a possible D gene (6 bases). V lost 3 bases, J lost 4 bases, and 9 bases lay in between. The CDR3 consists of 13 residues. DNA of the CDR3: TGTGCCAGCAGTTTTATCAGGGGAGAGACCCAGTACTTC. This sequence encodes CASSFIRGETQYF.

This clone was seen once. The chain uses TRBV4-1 and TRBJ2-7, with TRBD2 identical over 13 bases. Germline V lookup: CDR1 MGHRA, CDR2 YSYEKL. Trimming at V came to 4 bases and at J to 4 bases, leaving 4 bases not matched to a gene. The CDR3 is made up of 15 amino acids. CDR3: CASSRTSGSGYEQYF. The CDR3 nucleotides are TGCGCCAGCAGCCGGACTAGCGGGAGCGGGTACGAGCAGTACTTC.

V usage is TRBV3-1 (or the pseudogene TRBV3-2) and J usage is TRBJ2-1; D not resolved. This CDR3 has 14 residues. V lost 1 base to trimming and J lost 4 bases, with 8 bases between them. The germline V gene has CDR1 LGHDT and CDR2 YNNKEL (reference sequence). The CDR3 reads CASSQVVRYNEQFF. CDR3 bases: TGTGCCAGCAGCCAAGTAGTACGGTACAATGAGCAGTTCTTC.

The chain carries TRBV7-6 and TRBJ2-1, with 7 nucleotides matching TRBD2. CDR3 length equals 16 residues. With V trimmed by 2 bases and J by 5 bases, 9 bases remained unmatched. Germline lookup yields CDR1 SGHVS and CDR2 FNYEAQ. The CDR3 sequence: CASSLKSLAADNEQFF. The CDR3 DNA reads as TGTGCCAGCAGCTTAAAGTCCCTAGCGGCCGACAATGAGCAGTTCTTC.

The rearrangement uses TRBV19 and TRBJ2-5, with 9 bases matching TRBD1. Per germline, CDR1 LNHDA and CDR2 SQIVND (reference sequence). The V and J ends lost 9 bases and 6 bases, in that order; junction bases with no gene match: 14. There are 15 residues in the CDR3. The CDR3 loop is CARVCAGTGLKTQYF. In DNA form, the CDR3 reads TGTGCCAGAGTGTGTGCCGGGACAGGGCTGAAGACCCAGTACTTC.

V gene TRBV30 combines with J gene TRBJ1-4, with D unclear. CDR3 length: 13 amino acids. V was trimmed by 1 base and J by 7 bases, leaving 10 bases between them. Germline V gives CDR1 GTSNPN, CDR2 SVGIG (reference sequence). The CDR3 loop is CAWSGTLGEKLFF. CDR3 coding DNA: TGTGCCTGGAGTGGGACTTTGGGTGAAAAACTGTTTTTT.

This clone came up a few times. V usage is TRBV2 and J usage is TRBJ1-1; 7 bases agree with TRBD1. V shed 6 bases and J 2 bases; nucleotides not matched to a gene: 6. Germline assignment: CDR1 SNHLY and CDR2 FYNNEI. This CDR3 spans 14 amino acids. CDR3 loop: CASRPGQLNTEAFF. As DNA, the CDR3 is TGTGCCAGCAGACCGGGACAGCTAAACACTGAAGCTTTCTTT. The entire variable domain, with the rest obtained from reference TRBV2 and TRBJ1-1, is as follows: EPEVTQTPSHQVTQMGQEVILRCVPISNHLYFYWYRQILGQKVEFLVSFYNNEISEKSEIFDDQFSVERPDGSNFTLKIRSTKLEDSAMYFCASRPGQLNTEAFFGQGTRLTVV.

The V call is TRBV29-1, the J call TRBJ2-2, with TRBD2 as a possible D gene (7 bases). Germline CDR1 is SQVTM and CDR2 is ANQGSEA. Trimming cost V 6 bases and J 4 bases, with 18 bases left between them. This CDR3 spans 15 amino acids. The CDR3 region is CSVGVRGGSTGELFF. The DNA for the CDR3 is TGCAGCGTGGGCGTTAGGGGGGGATCCACCGGGGAGCTGTTTTTT.

J is TRBJ2-1 and V is TRBV29-1, with D hard to call. The V end was cut by 0 bases, the J end by 0 bases, with 18 bases between. This CDR3 has 18 residues. CDR1 SQVTM and CDR2 ANQGSEA come from the germline V gene. CDR3 in amino acids: CSVEDLNNYKPSYNEQFF. CDR3 nucleotides: TGCAGCGTTGAAGATCTTAACAACTATAAACCCTCCTACAATGAGCAGTTCTTC.